The 24 T cell receptor beta chains given below trace back to one sample, sequenced in a study of vaccination and CD4 T cells after COVID-19. Antigens for these TCRs are unknown. Described treatment: roughly 10-day PBMC culture with coronavirus spike peptide pools or control peptides (ViraFEST assay). With the Oncomine TCR Beta short-read assay, DNA from cultured CD4+ T cells was sequenced. TCRdb recomputed calls from the PCR reads with MiXCR, one row per CDR3 protein. The sample has some 20,000 distinct CDR3 sequences; about 60% are singletons. The sequenced material came from CD4+ T cells from blood, cultured in vitro. The receptors were gathered from a human donor who had recovered from COVID-19.

DNA of the CDR3: TGTGCCACCAGTGACCATGCCGGGACTCAGCCCCAGCATTTT. Its translation is CATSDHAGTQPQHF. The chain is built from TRBV24-1 and TRBJ1-5; possibly TRBD1 for D (5 bases). The CDR3 spans 14 residues. The V end lost 4 bases, the J end lost 6 bases, and 12 bases lay between the germline ends. Germline-derived CDR1 and CDR2 are KGHDR and SFDVKD.

The chain has TRBV29-1 and TRBJ1-1, with D hard to call. The CDR3 loop spans 13 amino acids. From germline, CDR1 is SQVTM and CDR2 ANQGSEA. Trimming stripped 0 bases from V and 4 bases from J, with 9 bases between. Here the CDR3 DNA reads TGCAGCGTTGAAGAGGCGTCAGGCACTGAAGCTTTCTTT. Translation gives CSVEEASGTEAFF. Full variable domain (outside the CDR3, taken from reference TRBV29-1 and TRBJ1-1): SAVISQKPSRDICQRGTSLTIQCQVDSQVTMMFWYRQQPGQSLTLIATANQGSEATYESGFVIDKFPISRPNLTFSTLTVSNMSPEDSSIYLCSVEEASGTEAFFGQGTRLTVV.

The sample holds a few counts of this clonotype. The chain uses TRBV5-1 and TRBJ2-7, with D perhaps matching TRBD1 or TRBD2 (6 bases each). The V gene lost 2 bases and the J gene lost 6 bases, with 15 bases spanning the gap. The CDR3 contains 14 residues. Germline V gene lookup returns CDR1 SGHRS and CDR2 YFSETQ. CDR3 sequence: CASSFGQQEGEQYF. Here the CDR3 DNA reads TGCGCCAGCAGCTTTGGACAGCAGGAGGGCGAGCAGTACTTC.

The chain carries TRBV7-2 and TRBJ2-7; TRBD1 is a possible D gene (5 bases). The V and J ends lost 10 bases and 2 bases respectively, with 12 bases between them. Germline assignment: CDR1 SGHTA and CDR2 FQGNSA. The CDR3 sequence is 12 residues long. The CDR3 reads CATSDRTYEQYF. The CDR3 DNA sequence: TGTGCCACCTCCGACAGAACCTACGAGCAGTACTTC.

This chain joins TRBV6-1 and TRBJ1-6; D remains unclear. CDR1 is MNHNS, CDR2 SASEGT, per germline. The germline V and J ends were trimmed by 6 bases and 4 bases, with 13 bases remaining between them. The CDR3 runs to 15 residues. CDR3 DNA sequence: TGTGCCAGCAGCTTGGGAGAGGAATATAATTCACCCCTCCACTTT. Translation: CASSLGEEYNSPLHF.

This rearrangement joins TRBV24-1 to TRBJ2-1; no definite D call. Trimming stripped 4 bases from V and 2 bases from J, with 8 bases between. CDR1 and CDR2 from the germline V gene are KGHDR and SFDVKD. The CDR3 is made up of 14 amino acids. The CDR3 DNA reads as TGTGCCACCAGTGACCGCGTAACCTACAATGAGCAGTTCTTC. This gives the protein CATSDRVTYNEQFF.

J is TRBJ2-1 and V is TRBV4-3, with TRBD1 matching over 7 bases. V lost 3 bases and J lost 0; bases outside the gene matches: 5. The CDR3 runs 16 residues. Germline V CDR1 and CDR2: LGHNA, YSLEER. CDR3 sequence (DNA): TGCGCCAGCAGCCAGGAGACAGGGAGCTCCTACAATGAGCAGTTCTTC. Encoded protein: CASSQETGSSYNEQFF.

The rearrangement joins TRBV6-1 to TRBJ2-1; 14 bases line up with TRBD2. The CDR3 covers 16 residues. V dropped 6 bases and J dropped 8; count of bases not matched to a gene: 9. Germline-derived CDR1 and CDR2 are MNHNS and SASEGT. CDR3 DNA sequence: TGTGCCAGCAGGTCAGAGTGGGGACTAGCGGGAGATGAGCAGTTCTTC. Protein product: CASRSEWGLAGDEQFF.

The rearrangement joins TRBV5-6 to TRBJ1-2; the D is unclear. CDR3 length: 16 residues. The germline gives CDR1 SGHDT, CDR2 YYEEEE. V lost 1 base and J 4 bases, leaving 17 bases between the germline ends. The CDR3: CASSLKPRESSYGYTF. CDR3 bases: TGTGCCAGCAGCTTGAAACCGAGGGAGTCATCCTATGGCTACACCTTC.

This clonotype was observed a few times. The V gene is TRBV6-1, the J gene TRBJ2-3; D may be TRBD1 or TRBD2 (6 bases each). Looked up from germline, CDR1 is MNHNS and CDR2 is SASEGT. The CDR3 totals 14 residues. V dropped 8 bases and J dropped 6 bases, with 18 bases sitting between them. CDR3 residues: CASGRKGGVDTQYF. In nucleotides, the CDR3 is TGTGCCAGCGGCCGGAAGGGGGGTGTGGATACGCAGTATTTT.

The chain joins TRBV6-1 to TRBJ2-6; the D is unclear. Per germline, CDR1 MNHNS and CDR2 SASEGT. The V gene lost 7 bases and the J gene lost 2 bases, with 6 bases spanning the gap. The CDR3 sequence is 13 residues long. In DNA form, the CDR3 reads TGTGCCAGCACCCCCCCTGGGGCCAACGTCCTGACTTTC. Protein sequence: CASTPPGANVLTF.

This rearrangement joins TRBV5-1 to TRBJ2-1; TRBD2 might be the D (6 bases). The CDR3 is 13 residues long. Per the germline V gene, CDR1 is SGHRS and CDR2 is YFSETQ. Trimming shortened V by 7 bases and J by 8 bases, and 16 bases separated the two germline ends. Here the CDR3 reads CASSDLGGDEQFF. In nucleotides, the CDR3 is TGCGCCAGCTCCGACTTGGGCGGGGATGAGCAGTTCTTC.

The gene calls are TRBV5-1 and TRBJ2-7; the D gene is possibly TRBD1 (6 bases). Germline assignment: CDR1 SGHRS and CDR2 YFSETQ. With 7 bases removed from V and 0 bases from J, the gap between germline ends came to 11 bases. CDR3 length: 13 residues. The chain's CDR3 is CASGQQSSYEQYF. In DNA, the CDR3 is TGCGCCAGCGGACAGCAGAGCTCCTACGAGCAGTACTTC.

The J gene is TRBJ2-5, the V gene TRBV5-4; 7 bases agree with TRBD2. The CDR3 totals 15 residues. Germline assignment: CDR1 SGHNT and CDR2 YYREEE (reference sequence). V dropped 5 bases and J dropped 3; count of bases not matched to a gene: 10. The CDR3 DNA reads as TGTGCCAGCAGAAAATGGGGAGGGCGAAAAGAGACCCAGTACTTC. It codes for CASRKWGGRKETQYF. Variable domain in full (rest from reference TRBV5-4 and TRBJ2-5): ETGVTQSPTHLIKTRGQQVTLRCSSQSGHNTVSWYQQALGQGPQFIFQYYREEENGRGNFPPRFSGLQFPNYSSELNVNALELDDSALYLCASRKWGGRKETQYFGPGTRLLVL.

In this sample, this clonotype turned up a few times. This sequence joins TRBV7-2 and TRBJ1-6; D remains ambiguous. V lost 5 bases and J lost 8, with 10 bases in between. The CDR3 is 13 residues long. CDR1 is SGHTA, CDR2 FQGNSA, per germline. CDR3 bases: TGTGCCAGCAGCCCCGCCCTCGATTCACCCCTCCACTTT. This translates into CASSPALDSPLHF. The full variable domain, in which reference TRBV7-2 and TRBJ1-6 provide the parts outside the CDR3, is GAGVSQSPSNKVTEKGKDVELRCDPISGHTALYWYRQSLGQGLEFLIYFQGNSAPDKSGLPSDRFSAERTGGSVSTLTIQRTQQEDSAVYLCASSPALDSPLHFGNGTRLTVT.

The chain recombines TRBV7-3 with TRBJ1-1; no clear D. Germline V CDR1 and CDR2: SGHTA, FQGTGA. This CDR3 is 13 amino acids long. Deletions cut 3 bases from V and 0 bases from J, with 5 bases between. The CDR3 protein is CASSFTVNTEAFF. CDR3 DNA: TGTGCCAGCAGCTTCACAGTGAACACTGAAGCTTTCTTT.

This clonotype has a handful of counts. The chain couples TRBV20-1 to TRBJ2-2; 11 bases are a match to TRBD2. Per germline, CDR1 DFQATT and CDR2 SNEGSKA (reference sequence). J was trimmed by 5 bases and V by 1 base; bases with no gene match: 12. This CDR3 contains 18 residues. The CDR3 DNA reads TGCAGTGCTAGAGGAGGTAGCGGGAGGGCCCCAGGAACCGGGGAGCTGTTTTTT. Translated, it gives CSARGGSGRAPGTGELFF.

The V gene is TRBV11-3, the J gene TRBJ1-6; D perhaps matches TRBD1 (6 bases). The CDR3 extends over 16 amino acids. V was shortened by 4 bases and J by 4 bases, with 14 bases between the two germline ends. The germline V gene has CDR1 SGHNT and CDR2 YENEEA. In nucleotides, the CDR3 is TGTGCCAGCAGCTCACCGGACAGCTTTTATAATTCACCCCTCCACTTT. Translated, it gives CASSSPDSFYNSPLHF.

The chain carries TRBV2 and TRBJ1-1, with 7 bases fitting TRBD1. V trimming: 6 bases; J trimming: 0 bases; junction bases outside the gene matches: 10. CDR3 length equals 16 residues. The germline V gene encodes CDR1 SNHLY and CDR2 FYNNEI. Here the CDR3 DNA reads TGTGCCAGCAGGGGGAGACAGGGACCCATGAACACTGAAGCTTTCTTT. Its translation is CASRGRQGPMNTEAFF.

This clonotype turned up a few times. The chain couples TRBV20-1 to TRBJ1-5, with 9 bases identical to TRBD1. Germline V lookup: CDR1 DFQATT, CDR2 SNEGSKA (reference sequence). The CDR3 sequence is 16 residues long. J lost 7 bases, V lost 2 bases, and 12 bases had no gene match. Here the CDR3 reads CSARLLRDREGQPQHF. CDR3 bases: TGCAGTGCTAGACTACTCCGGGACAGGGAAGGACAGCCCCAGCATTTT.

The chain joins TRBV4-1 to TRBJ1-5; D remains ambiguous. Trimming removed 2 bases from V and 4 bases from J, with 15 bases in between. Germline values: CDR1 MGHRA, CDR2 YSYEKL. CDR3 length equals 16 residues. In nucleotides, the CDR3 is TGCGCCAGCAGCCAACCACGGACGGGGAGAAATCAGCCCCAGCATTTT. Protein product: CASSQPRTGRNQPQHF.

This chain joins TRBV6-5 and TRBJ1-2; D gene ambiguous. This CDR3 has 16 amino acids. Germline V gene data show CDR1 as MNHEY and CDR2 as SVGAGI. Trimming took 0 bases from V and 0 from J, leaving 11 bases between them. Here the CDR3 DNA reads TGTGCCAGCAGTTACTCGTGGCAGCGATCTAACTATGGCTACACCTTC. Residues: CASSYSWQRSNYGYTF.

This sequence joins TRBV6-2 or TRBV6-3 and TRBJ2-1, with 13 bases fitting TRBD2. V lost 6 bases and J lost 4; bases outside the gene matches: 15. The CDR3 has 19 residues. From germline, CDR1 is MNHEY and CDR2 SVGEGT. CDR3 in DNA: TGTGCCAGCAGCCCAACTAGCGGGAGGGCCAAGTCTCTTTACAATGAGCAGTTCTTC. Its protein product is CASSPTSGRAKSLYNEQFF.

The gene calls are TRBV20-1 and TRBJ1-5; tentative D call: TRBD1 (5 bases). CDR1 is DFQATT and CDR2 is SNEGSKA in the germline V gene (reference sequence). V lost 5 bases and J 5 bases, leaving 19 bases between the germline ends. The CDR3 has 15 residues. This chain's CDR3 is CSAPDGGNSDQPQHF. CDR3 sequence (DNA): TGCAGTGCTCCCGACGGGGGGAATTCTGATCAGCCCCAGCATTTT.